This TCR beta chain was observed in a study of CD8+CD57+ T cells in acquired aplastic anemia. Overall study context: The DNA of sorted CD4+ and CD8+ cells averaged roughly 3.2 ug. Points from the study as a whole: Patients and controls shared twenty-nine CD8+ CDR3 sequences. With respect to CD8+ Simpson's diversity, patients and controls did not differ significantly.

It was genomic DNA that served as the template for profiling TCR beta VDJ and CDR3. From the reads, TCRdb called clonotypes with MiXCR, one entry per CDR3 protein. This table has around 170,000 distinct CDR3 sequences, about three fifths appearing once. In this sample, this clonotype turned up once. Its antigen is unidentified. Specimen: sorted CD4+, CD8+, or CD8+CD57+ T cells (not recorded which) from PBMCs. The receptor was derived from a human donor in good health.

CDR3 in amino acids: CASSEGGEGTEAFF. The CDR3, as DNA: TGTGCCAGCAGCGAAGGGGGCGAAGGGACTGAAGCTTTCTTT. V usage is TRBV9 and J usage is TRBJ1-1; 7 nucleotides align to TRBD1. The CDR3 contains 14 residues. J lost 5 bases, V lost 3 bases, and 7 bases had no gene match. Germline values: CDR1 SGDLS, CDR2 YYNGEE.